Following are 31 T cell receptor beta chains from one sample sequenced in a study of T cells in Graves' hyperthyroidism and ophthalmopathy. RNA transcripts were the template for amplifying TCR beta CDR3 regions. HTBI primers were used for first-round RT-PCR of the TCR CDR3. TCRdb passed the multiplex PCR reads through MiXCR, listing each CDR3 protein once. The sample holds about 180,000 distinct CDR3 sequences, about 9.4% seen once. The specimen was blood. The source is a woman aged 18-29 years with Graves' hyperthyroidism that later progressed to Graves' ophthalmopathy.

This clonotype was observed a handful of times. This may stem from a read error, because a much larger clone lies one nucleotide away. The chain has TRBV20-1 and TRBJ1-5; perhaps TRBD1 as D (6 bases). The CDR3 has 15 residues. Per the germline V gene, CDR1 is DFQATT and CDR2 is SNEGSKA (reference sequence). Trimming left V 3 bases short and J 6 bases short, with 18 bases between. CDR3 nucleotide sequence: TGCAGTGCTAGCTATGGGGCAGGGGATTCTCAGCCCCAGCATTTT. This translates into CSASYGAGDSQPQHF.

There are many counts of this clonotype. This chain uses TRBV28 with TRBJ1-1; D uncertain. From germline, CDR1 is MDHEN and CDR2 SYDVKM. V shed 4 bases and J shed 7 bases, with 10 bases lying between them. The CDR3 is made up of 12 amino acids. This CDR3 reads CASSSALGEAFF. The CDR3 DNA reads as TGTGCCAGCAGTTCGGCTTTAGGTGAAGCTTTCTTT.

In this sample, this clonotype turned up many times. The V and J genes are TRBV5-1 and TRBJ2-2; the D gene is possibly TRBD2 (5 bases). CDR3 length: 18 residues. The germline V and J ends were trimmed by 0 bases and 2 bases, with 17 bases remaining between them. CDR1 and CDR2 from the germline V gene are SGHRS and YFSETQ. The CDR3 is CASSLAPLRTGNTGELFF. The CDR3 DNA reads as TGCGCCAGCAGCTTGGCTCCCCTGAGGACTGGCAACACCGGGGAGCTGTTTTTT.

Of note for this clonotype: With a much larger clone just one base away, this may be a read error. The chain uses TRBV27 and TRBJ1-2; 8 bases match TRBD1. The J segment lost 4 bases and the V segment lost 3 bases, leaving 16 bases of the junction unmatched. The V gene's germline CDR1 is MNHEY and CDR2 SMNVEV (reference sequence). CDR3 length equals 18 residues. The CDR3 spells CASSFRVVTGDPSYGYTF. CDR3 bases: TGTGCCAGCAGTTTTCGGGTCGTGACAGGGGATCCTAGCTATGGCTACACCTTC.

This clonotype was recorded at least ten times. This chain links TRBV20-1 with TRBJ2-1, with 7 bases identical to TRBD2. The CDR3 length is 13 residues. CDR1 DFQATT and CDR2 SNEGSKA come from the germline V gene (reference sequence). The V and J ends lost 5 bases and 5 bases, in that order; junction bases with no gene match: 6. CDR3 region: CSAHSGSDNEQFF. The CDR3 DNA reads TGCAGTGCTCATAGCGGGTCAGACAATGAGCAGTTCTTC.

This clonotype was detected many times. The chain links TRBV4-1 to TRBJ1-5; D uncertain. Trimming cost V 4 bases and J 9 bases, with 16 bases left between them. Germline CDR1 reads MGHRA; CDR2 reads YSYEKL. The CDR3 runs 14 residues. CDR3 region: CASSPSAGVGPQHF. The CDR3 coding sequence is TGCGCCAGCAGCCCAAGTGCCGGTGTGGGGCCCCAGCATTTT.

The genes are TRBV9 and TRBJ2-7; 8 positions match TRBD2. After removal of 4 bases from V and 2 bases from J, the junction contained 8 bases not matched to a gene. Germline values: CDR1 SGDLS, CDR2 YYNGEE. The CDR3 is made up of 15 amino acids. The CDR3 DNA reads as TGTGCCAGCAGCCCACGGGGGGGCCTTCCCTACGAGCAGTACTTC. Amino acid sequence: CASSPRGGLPYEQYF.

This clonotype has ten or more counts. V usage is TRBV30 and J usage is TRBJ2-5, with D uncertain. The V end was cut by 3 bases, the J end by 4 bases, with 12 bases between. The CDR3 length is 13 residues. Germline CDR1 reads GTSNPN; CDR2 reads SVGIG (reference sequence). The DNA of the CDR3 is TGTGCCTGGAGAAGACAAGTTCGAGAGACCCAGTACTTC. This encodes CAWRRQVRETQYF.

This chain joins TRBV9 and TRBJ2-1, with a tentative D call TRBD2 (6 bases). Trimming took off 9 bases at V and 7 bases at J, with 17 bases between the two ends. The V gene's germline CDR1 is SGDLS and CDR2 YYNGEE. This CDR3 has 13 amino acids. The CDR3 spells CATSRGKGNEQFF. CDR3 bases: TGTGCCACCTCCCGGGGGAAGGGGAATGAGCAGTTCTTC.

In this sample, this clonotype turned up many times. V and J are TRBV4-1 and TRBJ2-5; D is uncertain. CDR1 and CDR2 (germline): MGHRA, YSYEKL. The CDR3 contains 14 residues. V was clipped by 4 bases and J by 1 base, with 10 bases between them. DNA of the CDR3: TGCGCCAGCAGCCTATGGGCCCTCCAAGAGACCCAGTACTTC. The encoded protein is CASSLWALQETQYF.

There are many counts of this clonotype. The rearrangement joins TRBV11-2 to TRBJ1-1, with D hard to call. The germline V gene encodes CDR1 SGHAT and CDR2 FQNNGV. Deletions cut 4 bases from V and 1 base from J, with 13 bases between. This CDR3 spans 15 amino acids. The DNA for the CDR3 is TGTGCCAGCAGCTCCGCGTATCGGAGGAACACTGAAGCTTTCTTT. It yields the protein CASSSAYRRNTEAFF.

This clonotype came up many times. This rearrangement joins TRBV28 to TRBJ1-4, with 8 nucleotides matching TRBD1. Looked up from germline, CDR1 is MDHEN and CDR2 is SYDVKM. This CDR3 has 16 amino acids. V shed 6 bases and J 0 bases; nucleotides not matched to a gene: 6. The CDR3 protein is CASRGQGRATNEKLFF. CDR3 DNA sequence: TGTGCCAGCAGAGGACAGGGAAGAGCAACTAATGAAAAACTGTTTTTT.

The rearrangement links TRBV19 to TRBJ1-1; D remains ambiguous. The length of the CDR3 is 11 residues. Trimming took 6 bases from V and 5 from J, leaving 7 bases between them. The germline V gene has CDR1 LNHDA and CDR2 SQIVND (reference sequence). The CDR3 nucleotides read TGTGCCAGTAGAGAGAAGACTGAAGCTTTCTTT. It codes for CASREKTEAFF.

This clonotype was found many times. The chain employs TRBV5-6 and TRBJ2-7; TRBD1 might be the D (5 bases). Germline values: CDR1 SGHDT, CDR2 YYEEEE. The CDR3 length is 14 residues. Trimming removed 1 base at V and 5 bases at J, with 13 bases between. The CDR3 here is CASSLWARGDEQYF. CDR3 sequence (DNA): TGTGCCAGCAGCTTGTGGGCTAGGGGCGACGAGCAGTACTTC.

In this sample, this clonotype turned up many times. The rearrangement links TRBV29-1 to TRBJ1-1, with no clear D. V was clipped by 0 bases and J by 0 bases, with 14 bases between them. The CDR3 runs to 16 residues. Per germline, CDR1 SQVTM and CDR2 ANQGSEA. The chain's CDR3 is CSVEEQVGLLNTEAFF. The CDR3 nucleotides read TGCAGCGTTGAAGAGCAGGTGGGCCTATTGAACACTGAAGCTTTCTTT.

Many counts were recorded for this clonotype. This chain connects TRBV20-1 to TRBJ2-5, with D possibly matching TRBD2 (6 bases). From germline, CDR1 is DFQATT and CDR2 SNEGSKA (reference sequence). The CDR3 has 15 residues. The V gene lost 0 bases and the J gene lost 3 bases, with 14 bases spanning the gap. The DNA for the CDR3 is TGCAGTGCTAGAGATGGAGCGGGCCGGGAAGAGACCCAGTACTTC. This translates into CSARDGAGREETQYF.

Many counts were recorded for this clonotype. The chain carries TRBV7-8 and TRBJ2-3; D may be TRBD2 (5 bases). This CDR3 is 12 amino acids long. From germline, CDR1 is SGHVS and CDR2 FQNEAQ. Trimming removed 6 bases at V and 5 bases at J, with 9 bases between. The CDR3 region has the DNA TGTGCCAGCAGTCCACTAGTAGATACGCAGTATTTT. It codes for CASSPLVDTQYF.

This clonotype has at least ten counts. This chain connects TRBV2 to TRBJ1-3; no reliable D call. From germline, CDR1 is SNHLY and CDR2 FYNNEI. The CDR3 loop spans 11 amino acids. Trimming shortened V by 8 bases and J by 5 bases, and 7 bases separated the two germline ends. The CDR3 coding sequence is TGTGCCAGCGCCTACAGAAACACCATATATTTT. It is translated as CASAYRNTIYF.

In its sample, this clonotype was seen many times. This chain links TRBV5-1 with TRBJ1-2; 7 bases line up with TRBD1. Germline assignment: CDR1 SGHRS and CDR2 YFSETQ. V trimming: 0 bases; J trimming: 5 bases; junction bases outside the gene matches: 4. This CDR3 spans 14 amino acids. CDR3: CASSLATTGYGYTF. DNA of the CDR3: TGCGCCAGCAGCTTGGCCACGACAGGGTATGGCTACACCTTC.

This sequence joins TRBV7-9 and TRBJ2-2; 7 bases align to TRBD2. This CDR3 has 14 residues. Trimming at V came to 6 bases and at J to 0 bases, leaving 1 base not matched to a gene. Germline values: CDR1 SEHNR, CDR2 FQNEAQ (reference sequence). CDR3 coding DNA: TGTGCCAGCAGGAGCGGGGCGAACACCGGGGAGCTGTTTTTT. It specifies CASRSGANTGELFF. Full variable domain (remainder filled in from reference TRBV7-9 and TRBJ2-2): DTGVSQNPRHKITKRGQNVTFRCDPISEHNRLYWYRQTLGQGPEFLTYFQNEAQLEKSRLLSDRFSAERPKGSFSTLEIQRTEQGDSAMYLCASRSGANTGELFFGEGSRLTVL.

CDR3 sequence reads: CASSPPSSADTQYF. CDR3 DNA sequence: TGTGCCAGCTCACCACCTAGTTCCGCAGATACGCAGTATTTT. This chain uses TRBV18 with TRBJ2-3; unclear D gene. There are 14 residues in the CDR3. CDR1 and CDR2 from the germline V gene are KGHSH and LQKENI. V lost 0 bases to trimming and J lost 4 bases, with 8 bases between them.

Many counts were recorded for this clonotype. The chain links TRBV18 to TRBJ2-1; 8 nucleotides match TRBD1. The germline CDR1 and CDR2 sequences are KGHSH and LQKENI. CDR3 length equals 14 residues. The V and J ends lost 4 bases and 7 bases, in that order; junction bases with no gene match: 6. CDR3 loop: CASSRTGFENEQFF. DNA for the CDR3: TGTGCCAGCTCACGGACAGGGTTCGAAAATGAGCAGTTCTTC.

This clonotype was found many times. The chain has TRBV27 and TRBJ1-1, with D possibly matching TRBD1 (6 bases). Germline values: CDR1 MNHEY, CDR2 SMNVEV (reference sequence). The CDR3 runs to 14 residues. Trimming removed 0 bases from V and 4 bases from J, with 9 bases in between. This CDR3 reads CASSLSRGVTEAFF. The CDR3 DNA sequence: TGTGCCAGCAGTTTATCTAGGGGGGTCACTGAAGCTTTCTTT.

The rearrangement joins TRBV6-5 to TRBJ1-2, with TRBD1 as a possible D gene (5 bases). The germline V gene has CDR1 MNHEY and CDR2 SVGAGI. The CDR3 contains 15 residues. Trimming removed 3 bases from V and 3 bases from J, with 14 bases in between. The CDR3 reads CASSYPGTGDYGYTF. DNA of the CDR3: TGTGCCAGCAGTTATCCCGGGACGGGGGACTATGGCTACACCTTC.

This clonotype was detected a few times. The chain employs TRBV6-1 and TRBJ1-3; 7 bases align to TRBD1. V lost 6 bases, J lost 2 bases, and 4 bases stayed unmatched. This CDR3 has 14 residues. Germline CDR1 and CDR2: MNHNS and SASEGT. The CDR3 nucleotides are TGTGCCAGCAGGAAACAGGGGACTGGAAACACCATATATTTT. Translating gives CASRKQGTGNTIYF.

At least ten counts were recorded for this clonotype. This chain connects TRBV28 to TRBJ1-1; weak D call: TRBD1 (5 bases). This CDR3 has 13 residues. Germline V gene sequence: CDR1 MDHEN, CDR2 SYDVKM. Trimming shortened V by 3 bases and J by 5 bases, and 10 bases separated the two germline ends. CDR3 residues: CASSFIRATEAFF. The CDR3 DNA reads TGTGCCAGCAGTTTTATCAGGGCTACTGAAGCTTTCTTT.

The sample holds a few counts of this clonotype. CDR3 sequence (DNA): TGTGCCAGCAGCCAAGGCCGGAGGAGCTCCTACAATGAGCAGTTCTTC. Residues: CASSQGRRSSYNEQFF. The chain uses TRBV4-2 and TRBJ2-1, with D maybe TRBD2 (5 bases). This CDR3 is 16 amino acids long. Germline loops: CDR1 LGHNA, CDR2 YNFKEQ. V lost 1 base and J 0 bases, leaving 10 bases between the germline ends.

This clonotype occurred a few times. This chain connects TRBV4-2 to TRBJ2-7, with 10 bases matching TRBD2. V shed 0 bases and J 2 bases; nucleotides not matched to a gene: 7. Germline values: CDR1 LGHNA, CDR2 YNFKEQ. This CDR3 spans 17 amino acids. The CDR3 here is CASSQDGSGRGTYEQYF. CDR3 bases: TGTGCCAGCAGCCAAGATGGGAGCGGGAGGGGGACCTACGAGCAGTACTTC.

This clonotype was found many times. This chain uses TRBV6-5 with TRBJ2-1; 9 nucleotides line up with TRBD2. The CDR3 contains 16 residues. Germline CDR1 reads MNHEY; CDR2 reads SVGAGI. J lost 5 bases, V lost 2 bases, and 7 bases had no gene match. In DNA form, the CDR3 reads TGTGCCAGCAGTTACCGCCGCGGGGGGGAAGACAATGAGCAGTTCTTC. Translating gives CASSYRRGGEDNEQFF.

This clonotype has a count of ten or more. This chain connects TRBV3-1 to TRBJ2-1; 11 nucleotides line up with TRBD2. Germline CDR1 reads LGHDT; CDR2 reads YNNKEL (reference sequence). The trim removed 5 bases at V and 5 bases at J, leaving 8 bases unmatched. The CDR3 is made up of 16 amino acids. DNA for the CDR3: TGTGCCAGCAGCGCGCGTACTAGCGGGGGTAACAATGAGCAGTTCTTC. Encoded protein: CASSARTSGGNNEQFF.

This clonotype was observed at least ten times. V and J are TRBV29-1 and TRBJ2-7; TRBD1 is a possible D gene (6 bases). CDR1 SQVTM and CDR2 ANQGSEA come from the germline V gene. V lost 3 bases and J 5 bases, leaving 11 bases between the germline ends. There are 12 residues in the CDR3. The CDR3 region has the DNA TGCAGCGTTGAGATGGACAGTGACGAGCAGTACTTC. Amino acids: CSVEMDSDEQYF.